This T cell receptor beta chain was captured in a study of T cell changes during pregnancy in multiple sclerosis (dated by TCRdb to 2018 to 2020). Context from the whole study: In women with multiple sclerosis, the researchers looked at how the T cell repertoire shifted as pregnancy progressed.

Library preparation was by the immunoSEQ multiplex PCR assay. Here the immuneACCESS table is served through TCRdb, limited to in-frame sequences with V and J called. Missing clones are a known gap in these copies; in checked studies unresolved V genes cover under half, and the rest lacks a known reason. The sample records some 77,000 clones, more than 90% of which are singletons. Together, the top ten hold 0.21% of the sample. On this clone: Its antigen is unknown. Base qualities are missing; no much larger clone stands one base away.

This sequence originates from a female donor with multiple sclerosis, enrolled in a pregnancy study. The material sequenced was CD4+ T cells from peripheral blood mononuclear cells, taken before pregnancy.

The CDR3 protein: CASQGNYGYTF. The bases are TGTGCCAGCCAGGGTAACTATGGCTACACCTTC. This chain joins TRBV10-3 to TRBJ1-2; tentative D gene TRBD1, with 5 bases matching. The germline V gene encodes CDR1 ENHRY and CDR2 SYGVKD. The CDR3 covers 11 residues, taking in both the cysteine and the phenylalanine. The read is trimmed to its CDR3 DNA, 33 bases read in frame from base 1. The junction carries 7 bases between V and J, which are trimmed by 10 bases and 1 base respectively.